One sample yielded the 5 T cell receptor beta chains listed below, sequenced in a study of blood T cell repertoires in COVID-19. TCRdb's table, derived via immunoSEQ multiplex PCR, lists solely in-frame clones and lacks some. The sample records some 270,000 clones, roughly 91% being singletons. Sequenced sample: peripheral blood. The receptors come from a man aged 25 to 40 with acute or convalescent COVID-19.

This clone has a single count. The rearrangement joins TRBV29-1 to TRBJ2-7; possibly TRBD1 for D (6 bases). CDR1 SQVTM and CDR2 ANQGSEA come from the germline V gene. CDR3 length: 16 amino acids. Between the trimmed V and J ends, which lost 3 bases and 1 base, there was a span of 19 bases. The CDR3 DNA reads as TGCAGCGTTGAGTCCCGGGACACCAAGCCATCCTACGAGCAGTACTTC. This sequence encodes CSVESRDTKPSYEQYF.

The chain is built from TRBV3-1 (or the pseudogene TRBV3-2) and TRBJ2-1; the match to TRBD2 covers 11 bases. Germline V gene lookup returns CDR1 LGHDT and CDR2 YNNKEL (reference sequence). V was pared by 6 bases and J by 9 bases, with 7 bases of the junction left unmatched. This CDR3 has 14 residues. The CDR3 nucleotides are TGTGCCAGCAGACTTAGCGGGGGGGCTTTTGAGCAGTTCTTC. This sequence encodes CASRLSGGAFEQFF.

The genes are TRBV3-1 (or the pseudogene TRBV3-2) and TRBJ1-5; 10 bases match TRBD1. The CDR3 runs 14 residues. In germline, CDR1 is LGHDT, CDR2 YNNKEL (reference sequence). With 3 bases clipped from V and 6 bases from J, the junction kept 2 bases outside the gene matches. The CDR3 region has the DNA TGTGCCAGCAGCCATGGACAGGGGGGTCAGCCCCAGCATTTT. Translated, it gives CASSHGQGGQPQHF.

Only one count was recorded for this clone. The junction does not match germline at one end; this may be a read error. The chain recombines TRBV7-9 with TRBJ1-4; TRBD1 matches 9 bases. In germline, CDR1 is SEHNR, CDR2 FQNEAQ (reference sequence). The CDR3 contains 16 residues. The CDR3 is CASSLAGTGTNEKLFF. The CDR3 coding sequence is TGTGCCAGCAGCTTAGCCGGGACAGGGACTAACGAAAAACTGTTTTTT.

The gene calls are TRBV28 and TRBJ1-2, with 9 nucleotides matching TRBD1. With 9 bases clipped from V and 5 bases from J, the junction kept 7 bases outside the gene matches. Germline V CDR1 and CDR2: MDHEN, SYDVKM. The CDR3 length is 13 residues. In DNA, the CDR3 is TGTGCCAGTGGGGACAGGGCTATTTATGGCTACACCTTC. Translation gives CASGDRAIYGYTF.